The rows below give T cell receptor beta chains drawn from one sample of a study of shared clonotypes between healthy human individuals. Produced via immunoSEQ multiplex PCR; TCRdb's table is partial and in-frame only. The sample contains 1.5 million to 2.5 million clones, approximately 94% of which appear only once. Specimen: naive CD8+ T cells sorted from blood. Receptors were obtained from a young man in good health. Each CDR3 is given with its conserved first and last residue. A D gene is named only where the DNA matches it firmly. For some rows the clone size is stated as once, few or many, or as a class when expanded; others skip it.

J gene: TRBJ1-4
clone size: -
D gene: -
V gene: TRBV4-3
CDR3 DNA: TGCGCCAGCAGCCAAGGTCGGGGAACTAATGAAAAACTGTTTTTT
CDR3 protein: CASSQGRGTNEKLFF

J gene: TRBJ1-2
clone size: -
D gene: TRBD1
V gene: TRBV11-2
CDR3 DNA: TGTGCCAGCAGCTCGACAGGGGAGGATGGCTACACCTTC
CDR3 protein: CASSSTGEDGYTF

J gene: TRBJ2-7
clone size: -
D gene: -
V gene: TRBV7-9
CDR3 DNA: TGTGCCAGCACCTCCAACCCCGGGCCCTACGAGCAGTACTTC
CDR3 protein: CASTSNPGPYEQYF

J gene: TRBJ2-7
clone size: -
D gene: -
V gene: TRBV6-1
CDR3 DNA: TGTGCCAGCAGTCCCCGAGGTGTCTCCTACGAGCAGTACTTC
CDR3 protein: CASSPRGVSYEQYF

J gene: TRBJ2-7
clone size: -
D gene: -
V gene: TRBV25-1
CDR3 DNA: TGTGCCAGCAGTGAAGGCGAGGGGATAGCCTACGAGCAGTACTTC
CDR3 protein: CASSEGEGIAYEQYF

J gene: TRBJ2-7
clone size: -
D gene: TRBD1
V gene: TRBV19
CDR3 DNA: TGTGCCAGTAGTGTCCGGGACAGGGGCCCCTACGAGCAGTACTTC
CDR3 protein: CASSVRDRGPYEQYF

J gene: TRBJ2-7
clone size: -
D gene: TRBD2
V gene: TRBV6-1
CDR3 DNA: TGTGCCAGCAGTGAATATACTAGCGGGAGCGGCTACGAGCAGTACTTC
CDR3 protein: CASSEYTSGSGYEQYF

J gene: TRBJ2-6
clone size: -
D gene: TRBD1
V gene: TRBV11-2
CDR3 DNA: TGTGCCAGCAGCTTAGAGCCGGGACAGGGGGCGCTCACTGGGGCCAACGTCCTGACTTTC
CDR3 protein: CASSLEPGQGALTGANVLTF

J gene: TRBJ2-7
clone size: -
D gene: -
V gene: TRBV11-2
CDR3 DNA: TGTGCCAGCAGTTCCCAGTCCCCCCGATATGCCAACGAGCAGTACTTC
CDR3 protein: CASSSQSPRYANEQYF

J gene: TRBJ2-1
clone size: -
D gene: -
V gene: TRBV9
CDR3 DNA: TGTGCCAGCAGCGTGGGGGGTCTTACCTACAATGAGCAGTTCTTC
CDR3 protein: CASSVGGLTYNEQFF

J gene: TRBJ2-1
clone size: -
D gene: -
V gene: TRBV7-9
CDR3 DNA: TGTGCCAGCAGCTTAGTTCAGGGCTACAATGAGCAGTTCTTC
CDR3 protein: CASSLVQGYNEQFF

J gene: TRBJ1-2
clone size: -
D gene: -
V gene: TRBV5-6
CDR3 DNA: TGTGCCAGCAGCTCCCTAAAAGACCCGGTCTCGTACGGCTACACCTTC
CDR3 protein: CASSSLKDPVSYGYTF

J gene: TRBJ2-3
clone size: -
D gene: TRBD1
V gene: TRBV27
CDR3 DNA: TGTGCCAGCAGTTTGTCGCAGGGGGCGAAAGATACGCAGTATTTT
CDR3 protein: CASSLSQGAKDTQYF

J gene: TRBJ2-7
clone size: -
D gene: -
V gene: TRBV19
CDR3 DNA: TGTGCCAGTAGTCGGAGGGGGCCTTTCCTTTACGAGCAGTACTTC
CDR3 protein: CASSRRGPFLYEQYF

J gene: TRBJ2-5
clone size: once
D gene: -
V gene: TRBV29-1
CDR3 DNA: TGCAGCGTTGATGGAATCCGGGACTCTAAAATCCAAGAGACCCAGTACTTC
CDR3 protein: CSVDGIRDSKIQETQYF

J gene: TRBJ1-2
clone size: -
D gene: TRBD1
V gene: TRBV13
CDR3 DNA: TGTGCCAGCAGCTTGGGCTTGGGGACAGGGTCGGAAGGCTACACCTTC
CDR3 protein: CASSLGLGTGSEGYTF

J gene: TRBJ1-5
clone size: -
D gene: -
V gene: TRBV5-1
CDR3 DNA: TGCGCCAGCAGCTTGTCAGGGTCCGGGCAGCCCCAGCATTTT
CDR3 protein: CASSLSGSGQPQHF

J gene: TRBJ2-3
clone size: -
D gene: TRBD2
V gene: TRBV6-1
CDR3 DNA: TGTGCCAGCAGTGACCGGACTAGCCGGGTCGAAGATACGCAGTATTTT
CDR3 protein: CASSDRTSRVEDTQYF

J gene: TRBJ2-1
clone size: -
D gene: -
V gene: TRBV30
CDR3 DNA: TGTGCCTGGAGTCCTTGGTCAAGCTCCTACAATGAGCAGTTCTTC
CDR3 protein: CAWSPWSSSYNEQFF

J gene: TRBJ1-1
clone size: -
D gene: -
V gene: TRBV19
CDR3 DNA: TGTGCCAGTAGTCTCGACGGAGAACACACTGAAGCTTTCTTT
CDR3 protein: CASSLDGEHTEAFF

J gene: TRBJ2-1
clone size: once
D gene: -
V gene: TRBV6-1
CDR3 DNA: TGTGCCAGCAGTGAAGCGACCCACAATGAGCAGTTCTTC
CDR3 protein: CASSEATHNEQFF

J gene: TRBJ1-4
clone size: -
D gene: -
V gene: TRBV6-6
CDR3 DNA: TGTGCCAGCAGTAATACCCTTACGTCGGGCAGACAATTT
CDR3 protein: CASSNTLTSGRQF

J gene: TRBJ1-2
clone size: few
D gene: -
V gene: TRBV6-5
CDR3 DNA: TGTGCCAGCAGTTACTCGAATCTTTTTGGCTACACCTTC
CDR3 protein: CASSYSNLFGYTF

J gene: TRBJ2-6
clone size: once
D gene: -
V gene: TRBV18
CDR3 DNA: TGTGCCAGCTCACCACCACGGGGCTCTGGGGCCAACGTCCTGACTTTC
CDR3 protein: CASSPPRGSGANVLTF

J gene: TRBJ1-4
clone size: -
D gene: -
V gene: TRBV19
CDR3 DNA: TGTGCCAGTAGTCAAGTGACTAATGAAAAACTGTTTTTT
CDR3 protein: CASSQVTNEKLFF

J gene: TRBJ2-7
clone size: -
D gene: -
V gene: TRBV12-5
CDR3 DNA: TGTGCTAGTGGTTTGGTATCTCTATCGGCCGAGCAGTACTTC
CDR3 protein: CASGLVSLSAEQYF